One and the same sample provided the 31 T cell receptor beta chains below, sequenced in a study of T cell changes during pregnancy in multiple sclerosis. Clones were read by immunoSEQ multiplex PCR, and TCRdb kept only the in-frame ones, dropping some. The sample carries more than 65,000 clones, over 80% recorded once. The sample here was peripheral blood, taken in the first trimester of pregnancy. These receptors all come from a female donor with multiple sclerosis, enrolled in a pregnancy study.

The chain carries TRBV9 and TRBJ2-3, with 12 bases aligning to TRBD2. V was clipped by 4 bases and J by 5 bases; unmatched bases: 8. In germline, CDR1 is SGDLS, CDR2 YYNGEE. The CDR3 extends over 16 amino acids. The CDR3 region is CASSYASGGAKDTQYF. The CDR3 nucleotides read TGTGCCAGCAGCTATGCTAGCGGGGGGGCGAAAGATACGCAGTATTTT.

This chain uses TRBV11-2 with TRBJ2-3; a possible D gene is TRBD1 (6 bases). CDR1 and CDR2 (germline): SGHAT, FQNNGV. The ends were cut back, 5 bases at V and 0 bases at J, with 9 bases in the middle. CDR3 size: 14 residues. This chain's CDR3 is CASSPGTSTDTQYF. DNA for the CDR3: TGTGCCAGCAGCCCTGGGACAAGCACAGATACGCAGTATTTT.

The chain joins TRBV7-6 to TRBJ2-4, with 12 bases aligning to TRBD2. This CDR3 has 17 residues. Germline lookup yields CDR1 SGHVS and CDR2 FNYEAQ. The junction had 11 bases not matched to a gene; V was cut back by 3 bases and J by 8 bases. DNA for the CDR3: TGTGCCAGCAGCTTCTCTAGCGGGGGGGCCGAAGGGGACATTCAGTACTTC. Amino acids: CASSFSSGGAEGDIQYF.

This chain joins TRBV30 and TRBJ2-7; TRBD2 agrees at 9 bases. Trimming cost V 5 bases and J 4 bases; bases outside gene matches: 18. Germline V lookup: CDR1 GTSNPN, CDR2 SVGIG (reference sequence). The CDR3 has 17 residues. The CDR3 here is CAWAPGVAGGVIYEQYF. CDR3 nucleotides: TGTGCCTGGGCGCCGGGGGTGGCGGGAGGGGTGATTTACGAGCAGTACTTC.

V gene TRBV30 combines with J gene TRBJ1-2, with 9 bases aligning to TRBD1. With 1 base clipped from V and 5 bases from J, the junction kept 2 bases outside the gene matches. Germline CDR1 GTSNPN, CDR2 SVGIG (reference sequence). The CDR3 has 13 amino acids. The CDR3 here is CAWSADRGYGYTF. CDR3 nucleotide sequence: TGTGCCTGGAGTGCAGACAGGGGGTATGGCTACACCTTC.

This clone has more than one count but fewer than ten. This CDR3 is CATSRAGQGKTKNIQYF. The CDR3 DNA follows: TGTGCCACCAGCAGAGCTGGGCAGGGGAAGACCAAAAACATTCAGTACTTC. The chain combines TRBV15 with TRBJ2-4, with D perhaps matching TRBD1 (6 bases). The germline V gene has CDR1 LNHNV and CDR2 YYDKDF (reference sequence). The CDR3 is 17 residues long. V gave up 1 base and J gave up 2 bases, with 15 bases separating them.

V gene TRBV5-1 combines with J gene TRBJ2-1; D unresolved. The CDR3 spans 13 residues. Per the germline V gene, CDR1 is SGHRS and CDR2 is YFSETQ. Trimming cost V 1 base and J 6 bases, with 8 bases left between them. CDR3 region: CASSLPRANEQFF. In DNA form, the CDR3 reads TGCGCCAGCAGCTTGCCTAGAGCCAATGAGCAGTTCTTC.

This clone was counted only a few times. CDR3 region: CAMAGTGYNEQFF. For the CDR3, the DNA is TGTGCCATGGCCGGGACAGGCTACAATGAGCAGTTCTTC. The V gene is TRBV10-3, the J gene TRBJ2-1; 8 nucleotides agree with TRBD1. With V trimmed by 9 bases and J by 3 bases, 4 bases remained unmatched. Germline values: CDR1 ENHRY, CDR2 SYGVKD. The CDR3 consists of 13 residues.

The chain carries TRBV5-1 and TRBJ1-1, with TRBD1 identical over 9 bases. This CDR3 has 17 amino acids. Trimming removed 1 base from V and 4 bases from J; junction bases left unmatched: 11. Germline V gives CDR1 SGHRS, CDR2 YFSETQ. CDR3 amino acids: CASSLWGQGLGGTEAFF. In DNA form, the CDR3 reads TGCGCCAGCAGCTTGTGGGGACAGGGCCTCGGGGGCACTGAAGCTTTCTTT.

The chain links TRBV5-1 to TRBJ2-1; 9 positions agree with TRBD2. The CDR3 extends over 15 amino acids. Germline V gene sequence: CDR1 SGHRS, CDR2 YFSETQ. V gave up 3 bases and J gave up 6 bases; unmatched junction bases: 7. The CDR3 sequence: CASSSAGLAANEQFF. The DNA of the CDR3 is TGCGCCAGCAGCTCGGCGGGACTAGCAGCCAATGAGCAGTTCTTC. The entire variable domain, with the rest obtained from reference TRBV5-1 and TRBJ2-1, is as follows: KAGVTQTPRYLIKTRGQQVTLSCSPISGHRSVSWYQQTPGQGLQFLFEYFSETQRNKGNFPGRFSGRQFSNSRSEMNVSTLELGDSALYLCASSSAGLAANEQFFGPGTRLTVL.

The V gene is TRBV5-1, the J gene TRBJ1-1, with TRBD1 as a possible D gene (5 bases). V was cut by 4 bases and J by 1 base, with 11 bases left in between. The CDR3 totals 14 residues. Per germline, CDR1 SGHRS and CDR2 YFSETQ. CDR3 sequence (DNA): TGCGCCAGCAGCCCCGGGGGGAGGAACACTGAAGCTTTCTTT. This translates into CASSPGGRNTEAFF. Complete variable domain (other parts from reference TRBV5-1 and TRBJ1-1): KAGVTQTPRYLIKTRGQQVTLSCSPISGHRSVSWYQQTPGQGLQFLFEYFSETQRNKGNFPGRFSGRQFSNSRSEMNVSTLELGDSALYLCASSPGGRNTEAFFGQGTRLTVV.

The chain recombines TRBV7-3 with TRBJ2-1; no clear D gene. CDR1 is SGHTA, CDR2 FQGTGA, per germline. V gave up 0 bases and J gave up 6 bases, with 3 bases separating them. CDR3 length: 12 amino acids. CDR3 sequence (DNA): TGTGCCAGCAGCTTAACGGCCAATGAGCAGTTCTTC. It yields the protein CASSLTANEQFF.

The J gene is TRBJ1-2, the V gene TRBV5-1; TRBD1 agrees at 8 bases. From germline, CDR1 is SGHRS and CDR2 YFSETQ. The CDR3 runs 14 residues. V gave up 2 bases and J gave up 4 bases; unmatched junction bases: 4. DNA for the CDR3: TGCGCCAGCAGCTTAACAGGGGGACTCTATGGCTACACCTTC. Protein product: CASSLTGGLYGYTF.

The chain links TRBV27 to TRBJ2-1, with a weak D call TRBD2 (6 bases). The length of the CDR3 is 13 residues. The germline V gene encodes CDR1 MNHEY and CDR2 SMNVEV (reference sequence). The germline V and J ends were trimmed by 5 bases and 4 bases, with 9 bases remaining between them. CDR3 bases: TGTGCCAGCAGTCGGGACTTTTACAATGAGCAGTTCTTC. Its protein product is CASSRDFYNEQFF.

This clone was recorded only once. The V and J genes are TRBV4-2 and TRBJ1-2, with 7 bases aligning to TRBD1. Losses at the gene ends were 3 bases for V and 0 bases for J; bases not matched to a gene: 13. This CDR3 is built from 18 residues. Looked up from germline, CDR1 is LGHNA and CDR2 is YNFKEQ. The CDR3 loop is CASSQNGVDRVTNYGYTF. The CDR3 DNA sequence: TGTGCCAGCAGCCAGAATGGTGTAGACAGGGTCACTAACTATGGCTACACCTTC.

The CDR3: CASSPGIEQYF. The DNA for the CDR3 is TGTGCCAGCAGCCCAGGGATCGAGCAGTACTTC. The J gene is TRBJ2-7, the V gene TRBV7-9; perhaps TRBD1 as D (5 bases). The CDR3 length is 11 residues. Germline loops: CDR1 SEHNR, CDR2 FQNEAQ (reference sequence). The germline V and J ends were trimmed by 5 bases and 6 bases, with 8 bases remaining between them.

The V gene is TRBV27, the J gene TRBJ2-1; TRBD2 matches at 8 bases. V lost 2 bases to trimming and J lost 3 bases; unmatched junction nucleotides: 3. The CDR3 is 15 amino acids. Germline V gene data show CDR1 as MNHEY and CDR2 as SMNVEV (reference sequence). CDR3 sequence: CASSLRLAYYNEQFF. DNA for the CDR3: TGTGCCAGCAGTTTACGACTAGCGTACTACAATGAGCAGTTCTTC.

The chain has TRBV19 and TRBJ1-1; D unresolved. The germline V gene has CDR1 LNHDA and CDR2 SQIVND (reference sequence). Trimming pared 6 bases from V and 1 base from J, leaving 9 bases between. This CDR3 is built from 13 residues. In DNA form, the CDR3 reads TGTGCCAGTAGCCGGGAGGAGAACACTGAAGCTTTCTTT. Translation: CASSREENTEAFF.

The chain carries TRBV30 and TRBJ2-1; D not certain. Germline loops: CDR1 GTSNPN, CDR2 SVGIG (reference sequence). CDR3 length: 12 residues. Deletions cut 1 base from V and 6 bases from J, with 7 bases between. CDR3 bases: TGTGCCTGGAGTGGGTCTAGCAATGAGCAGTTCTTC. Its translation is CAWSGSSNEQFF.

The rearrangement uses TRBV10-2 and TRBJ1-5; 9 bases are shared with TRBD1. The length of the CDR3 is 15 residues. The V segment lost 6 bases and the J segment 4 bases; nucleotides outside the gene matches: 7. CDR1 WSHSY and CDR2 SAAADI come from the germline V gene. The CDR3: CASSPGQGMNQPQHF. In DNA form, the CDR3 reads TGCGCCAGCAGCCCGGGACAGGGCATGAATCAGCCCCAGCATTTT.

The chain links TRBV28 to TRBJ2-7, with TRBD1 as a possible D gene (6 bases). CDR3 size: 14 residues. V lost 7 bases and J lost 0, with 13 bases in between. Germline CDR1 is MDHEN and CDR2 is SYDVKM. The CDR3 loop is CASTTDRISYEQYF. CDR3 DNA: TGTGCCAGCACCACAGACAGGATCTCCTACGAGCAGTACTTC.

The genes are TRBV5-1 and TRBJ1-2; 9 bases match TRBD1. V was clipped by 4 bases and J by 7 bases; unmatched bases: 8. Germline-derived CDR1 and CDR2 are SGHRS and YFSETQ. The CDR3 length is 14 residues. CDR3 sequence (DNA): TGCGCCAGCAGCATCGGACAGGGGATCGGTGGCTACACCTTC. Its translation is CASSIGQGIGGYTF.

The V call is TRBV27, the J call TRBJ2-1; 8 bases match TRBD2. Looked up from germline, CDR1 is MNHEY and CDR2 is SMNVEV (reference sequence). Unmatched junction bases numbered 6, after V lost 0 bases and J lost 8 bases. The CDR3 spans 15 residues. The CDR3 protein is CASSLSAGAPDEQFF. The CDR3 DNA is TGTGCCAGCAGTTTATCAGCGGGAGCACCGGATGAGCAGTTCTTC.

The V and J genes are TRBV28 and TRBJ1-1, with 11 bases lining up with TRBD1. Germline V lookup: CDR1 MDHEN, CDR2 SYDVKM. V lost 5 bases to trimming and J lost 3 bases; unmatched junction nucleotides: 5. The CDR3 runs to 15 residues. The CDR3 loop reads CASSKGGQGDTEAFF. In DNA, the CDR3 is TGTGCCAGCAGTAAGGGGGGACAGGGGGACACTGAAGCTTTCTTT.

The rearrangement uses TRBV7-2 and TRBJ2-5; perhaps TRBD2 as D (6 bases). This CDR3 is 13 amino acids long. The V gene lost 3 bases and the J gene lost 5 bases, with 10 bases spanning the gap. Germline V lookup: CDR1 SGHTA, CDR2 FQGNSA. The CDR3 DNA follows: TGTGCCAGCAGCTTGGGAGGAGAGGAGACCCAGTACTTC. Protein: CASSLGGEETQYF.

The chain is built from TRBV23-1 and TRBJ2-1, with TRBD1 matching 7 bases. TRBV23-1 is noted as an ORF with a role that remains uncertain. This CDR3 has 17 residues. With 4 bases clipped from V and 5 bases from J, the junction kept 14 bases outside the gene matches. The CDR3 DNA is TGCGCCAGCAGTCGCCTAGCCGTTGGGACAGAAGACAATGAGCAGTTCTTC. Translated: CASSRLAVGTEDNEQFF.

The J gene is TRBJ2-3, the V gene TRBV19, with 9 positions matching TRBD2. CDR1 LNHDA and CDR2 SQIVND come from the germline V gene (reference sequence). The CDR3 extends over 16 amino acids. Unmatched junction bases numbered 9, after V lost 6 bases and J lost 2 bases. The CDR3 bases are TGTGCCAGTAGCCCAGGGACTAGCCTTAACACAGATACGCAGTATTTT. Translation: CASSPGTSLNTDTQYF.

CDR3 bases: TGTGCCAGCGTCATCAGGGGGACTTCACCCCTCCACTTT. Amino acid sequence: CASVIRGTSPLHF. The chain employs TRBV6-1 and TRBJ1-6; 7 bases are a match to TRBD1. CDR1 and CDR2 from the germline V gene are MNHNS and SASEGT. Unmatched junction bases numbered 7, after V lost 8 bases and J lost 9 bases. This CDR3 region has 13 residues.

V usage is TRBV18 and J usage is TRBJ2-2; 8 bases map to TRBD1. The V and J ends lost 3 bases and 7 bases, in that order; junction bases with no gene match: 7. The CDR3 runs to 15 residues. CDR1 is KGHSH and CDR2 is LQKENI in the germline V gene. The CDR3 DNA is TGTGCCAGCTCACCGGAGACAGGGGCGGTCGGGGAGCTGTTTTTT. Translating gives CASSPETGAVGELFF.

This clone appeared once. The chain combines TRBV10-3 with TRBJ2-2; 11 nucleotides align to TRBD1. V shed 10 bases and J 4 bases; nucleotides not matched to a gene: 5. From germline, CDR1 is ENHRY and CDR2 SYGVKD. The CDR3 is 14 residues long. The CDR3 coding sequence is TGTGCCAGCGGACAGGGGGCAATCACCGGGGAGCTGTTTTTT. Translated: CASGQGAITGELFF.

V and J are TRBV19 and TRBJ2-4; perhaps TRBD2 as D (7 bases). The germline gives CDR1 LNHDA, CDR2 SQIVND (reference sequence). This CDR3 comprises 12 residues. The V end lost 4 bases, the J end lost 14 bases, and 15 bases lay between the germline ends. CDR3 amino acids: CASSTGGPSEYF. The CDR3 coding sequence is TGTGCCAGTAGTACCGGGGGGCCAAGTGAGTACTTC.